This T cell receptor (beta chain) came from a study of T-cell reconstitution after alpha-beta-depleted transplantation in children. Germline V CDR1 and CDR2: LNHDA, SQIVND (reference sequence). Trimming pared 6 bases from V and 8 bases from J, leaving 13 bases between. The CDR3 is 13 amino acids. TCRbeta library preparation incorporated unique molecular identifiers. TCRdb called the PCR reads again in MiXCR, with one record for every CDR3 protein. This table holds about 1,000,000 distinct CDR3 sequences, about 30% found once. This clonotype was found many times. The antigen remains undetermined. Study-level findings and limits: Newly generated T cells supplied most T-cell counts and diversity one year post-transplant. At day 60, the high TCRbeta diversity found in some patients originated from recipient T cells and thymic progenitors that had survived. Two months or so post-transplant, alpha-beta T cells reportedly derived from several hundred expanded graft clones.

The input for sequencing was PBMCs, mostly from graft donor cells, taken 360 days after TCRalphabeta/CD19-depleted stem cell transplant. The rearrangement joins TRBV19 to TRBJ2-2; D possibly corresponds to TRBD1 (5 bases). The clonotype comes from a boy younger than two who had a stem cell transplant for SCID, so the T cells may come from the graft donor. The CDR3 DNA is TGTGCCAGTAGCGCGACAGCTGGTGGGGAGCTGTTTTTT. It translates to CASSATAGGELFF.